This record covers a single TCR beta chain. This specimen belongs to a study of T cells after yellow fever vaccination. Study at large: Low-cell-number fractions were prepared with SMART-Seq v4 Ultra Low Input. General observations from the study: Clonotypes found in both CD4 and CD8 compartments made up a small share.

Synthesis of TCR cDNA relied on 5'RACE template switching, which attached a universal primer site and UMIs. From the 5' RACE reads, TCRdb called clonotypes with MiXCR, one entry per CDR3 protein. The table shows over 85,000 distinct CDR3 sequences, with about 8.2% occurring only once. The CDR3 extends over 17 amino acids. The V end lost 2 bases, the J end lost 0 bases, and 13 bases lay between the germline ends. Germline V gene sequence: CDR1 LGHNA, CDR2 YNFKEQ. The origin of this receptor is a man aged 18 to 29 who received the YFV17D yellow fever vaccine. This specimen was CD8+ T cells not binding an NS4B(214-222) dextramer, sorted from PBMCs, taken roughly 15 days after the first yellow fever vaccination. The V call is TRBV4-2, the J call TRBJ1-4; D is unclear. The CDR3 DNA follows: TGTGCCAGCAGCCAACGGTCCCTCCCCGCAACTAATGAAAAACTGTTTTTT. Translating it yields CASSQRSLPATNEKLFF.